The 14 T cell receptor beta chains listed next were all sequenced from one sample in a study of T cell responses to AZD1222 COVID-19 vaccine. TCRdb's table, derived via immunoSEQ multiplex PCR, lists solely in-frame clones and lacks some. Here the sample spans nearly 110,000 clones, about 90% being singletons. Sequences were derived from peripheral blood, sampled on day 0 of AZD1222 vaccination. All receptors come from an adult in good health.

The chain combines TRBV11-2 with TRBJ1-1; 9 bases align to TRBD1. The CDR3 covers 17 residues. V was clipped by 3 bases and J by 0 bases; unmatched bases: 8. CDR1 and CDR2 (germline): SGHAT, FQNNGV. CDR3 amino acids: CASSLGWDRVVNTEAFF. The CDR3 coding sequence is TGTGCCAGCAGCTTGGGGTGGGACAGGGTAGTGAACACTGAAGCTTTCTTT.

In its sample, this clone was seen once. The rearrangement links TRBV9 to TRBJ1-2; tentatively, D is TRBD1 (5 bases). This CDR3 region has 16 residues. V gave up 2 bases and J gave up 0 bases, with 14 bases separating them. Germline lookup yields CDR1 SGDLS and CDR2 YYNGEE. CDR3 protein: CASSVAGTVTNYGYTF. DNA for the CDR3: TGTGCCAGCAGCGTCGCTGGGACCGTGACTAACTATGGCTACACCTTC.

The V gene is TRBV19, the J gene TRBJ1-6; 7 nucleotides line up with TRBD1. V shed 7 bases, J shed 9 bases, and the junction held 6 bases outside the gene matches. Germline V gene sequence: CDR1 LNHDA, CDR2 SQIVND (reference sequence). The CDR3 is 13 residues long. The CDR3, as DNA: TGTGCCAGTACCCTGACAGGGACTTCACCCCTCCACTTT. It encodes CASTLTGTSPLHF.

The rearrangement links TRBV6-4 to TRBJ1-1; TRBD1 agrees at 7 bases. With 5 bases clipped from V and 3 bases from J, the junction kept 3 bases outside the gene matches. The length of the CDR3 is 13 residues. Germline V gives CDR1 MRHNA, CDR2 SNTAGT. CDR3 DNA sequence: TGTGCCAGCAGTCAAACAGGGGACACTGAAGCTTTCTTT. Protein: CASSQTGDTEAFF.

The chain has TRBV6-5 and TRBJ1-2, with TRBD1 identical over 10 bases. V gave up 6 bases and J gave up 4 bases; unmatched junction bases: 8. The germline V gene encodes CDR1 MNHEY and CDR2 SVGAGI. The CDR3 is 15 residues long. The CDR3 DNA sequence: TGTGCCAGCAGGCCCGGACAGGGGGAAATCTATGGCTACACCTTC. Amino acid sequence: CASRPGQGEIYGYTF.

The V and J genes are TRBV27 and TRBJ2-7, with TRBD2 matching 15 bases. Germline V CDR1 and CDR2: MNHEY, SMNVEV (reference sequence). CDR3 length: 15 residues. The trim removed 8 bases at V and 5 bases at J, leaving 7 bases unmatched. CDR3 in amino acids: CASSSWTSGRDEQYF. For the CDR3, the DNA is TGTGCCAGCTCCTCTTGGACTAGCGGGAGGGACGAGCAGTACTTC.

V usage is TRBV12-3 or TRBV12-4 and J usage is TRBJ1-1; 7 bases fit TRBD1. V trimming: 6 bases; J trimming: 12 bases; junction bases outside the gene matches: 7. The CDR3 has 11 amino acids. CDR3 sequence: CASRRGGESFF. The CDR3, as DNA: TGTGCCAGCAGGAGAGGGGGCGAATCTTTCTTT.

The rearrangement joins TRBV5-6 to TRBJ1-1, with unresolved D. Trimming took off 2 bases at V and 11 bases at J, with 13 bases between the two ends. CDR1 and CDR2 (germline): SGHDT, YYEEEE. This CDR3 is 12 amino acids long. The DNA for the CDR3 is TGTGCCAGCAGCTTTGGGGTAAGTTCGGCTTTCTTT. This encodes CASSFGVSSAFF.

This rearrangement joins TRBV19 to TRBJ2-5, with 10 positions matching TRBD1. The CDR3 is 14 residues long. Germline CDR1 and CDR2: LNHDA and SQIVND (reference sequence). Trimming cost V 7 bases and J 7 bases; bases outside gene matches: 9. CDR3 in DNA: TGTGCCAGTACTGCGCGACAGGGGGCGGCGACCCAGTACTTC. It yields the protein CASTARQGAATQYF.

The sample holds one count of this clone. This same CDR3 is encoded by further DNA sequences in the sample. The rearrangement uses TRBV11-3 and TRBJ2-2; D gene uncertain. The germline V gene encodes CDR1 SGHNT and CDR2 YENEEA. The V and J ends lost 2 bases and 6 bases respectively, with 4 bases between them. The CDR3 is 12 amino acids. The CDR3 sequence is CASSLRSGELFF. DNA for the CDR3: TGTGCCAGCAGCTTAAGATCCGGGGAGCTGTTTTTT.

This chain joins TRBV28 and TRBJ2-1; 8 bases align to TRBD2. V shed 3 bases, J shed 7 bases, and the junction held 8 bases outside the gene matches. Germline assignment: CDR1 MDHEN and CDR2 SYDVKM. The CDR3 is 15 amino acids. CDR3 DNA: TGTGCCAGCAGTTTCGACGCCGGGAGGGGTAATGAGCAGTTCTTC. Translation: CASSFDAGRGNEQFF.

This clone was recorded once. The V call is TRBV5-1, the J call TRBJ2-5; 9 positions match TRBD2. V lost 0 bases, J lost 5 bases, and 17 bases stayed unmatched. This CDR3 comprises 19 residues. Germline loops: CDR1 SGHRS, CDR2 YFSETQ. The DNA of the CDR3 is TGCGCCAGCAGCTTGGGGGGCACCGGGACTAGCTCTAAGTTGGAGACCCAGTACTTC. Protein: CASSLGGTGTSSKLETQYF.

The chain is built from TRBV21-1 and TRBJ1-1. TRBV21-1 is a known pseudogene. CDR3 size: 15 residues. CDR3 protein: CASSKRKGGNTEAFF. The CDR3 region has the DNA TGTGCCAGCAGCAAAAGGAAGGGGGGGAACACTGAAGCTTTCTTT.

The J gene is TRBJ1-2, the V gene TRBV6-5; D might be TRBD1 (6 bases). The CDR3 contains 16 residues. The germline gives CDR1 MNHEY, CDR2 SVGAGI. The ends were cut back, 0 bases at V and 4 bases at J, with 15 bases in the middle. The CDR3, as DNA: TGTGCCAGCAGTTACTCGGCAGGGGCGACGAGCTATGGCTACACCTTC. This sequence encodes CASSYSAGATSYGYTF.